The rows below give T cell receptor beta chains drawn from one sample of a study of beta chain features in type 1 diabetes. Measured with immunoSEQ multiplex PCR; TCRdb has only the in-frame clones, and not every one. In the table there are 400,000 or so clones, roughly a tenth of which are singletons. Source material: central memory CD4+ T cells from blood. These receptors came from a man aged 25 to 45 with type 1 diabetes. The CDR3 runs from the conserved cysteine through the conserved F or W. Fields, in order: clone size, V gene, CDR3 protein. The size field is filled for only some rows; it gives once, few, many or a size class.

NA	TRBV2	CASSDPRDRVHGYTF
few	TRBV29-1	CSVGWGSNEAFF
NA	TRBV28	CASSLFGGTNYGYTF
few	TRBV9	CASSVFLRADSQAGANVLTF
NA	TRBV5-1	CASSLEGGRNQPQHF
NA	TRBV15	CATGEGQGANEKLFF
few	TRBV25-1	CASSESWTTTDTQYF
few	TRBV11-1	CASSLRGANEKLFF
few	TRBV19	CASRPMTGAYEQYF
NA	TRBV28	CASSLTGAKQYF
many	TRBV5-1	CASSLVAGTDTGELFF
few	TRBV11-1	CASSLPGTGIMNTEAFF
NA	TRBV2	CASSPGRGSYEQYF
NA	TRBV29-1	CSGRQREKLFF
NA	TRBV11-2	CASSLGLDSEPQHF
few	TRBV4-3	CASSQGGGRLADTQYF
many	TRBV7-9	CASSGTGQTNEKLFF
NA	TRBV4-3	CASSQDILGGYNEQFF
few	TRBV20-1	CSAHYNEKLFF